A single sample gave rise to the 30 T cell receptor beta chains below, sequenced in a study of cytomegalovirus exposure and HLA in healthy donors. Assay used: immunoSEQ multiplex PCR; TCRdb lists only in-frame clones, some missing. The table lists approximately 200,000 clones, around 90% of them singletons, with roughly 3% in the top ten. The sequenced sample consisted of PBMCs. These receptors all stem from a woman under 30 in good health and CMV-seronegative.

The V and J genes are TRBV27 and TRBJ1-1; TRBD1 is a possible D gene (5 bases). In germline, CDR1 is MNHEY, CDR2 SMNVEV (reference sequence). The V end was cut by 2 bases, the J end by 4 bases, with 14 bases between. The CDR3 covers 15 residues. DNA for the CDR3: TGTGCCAGCAGTTTACTGCCAGGGCGAGGCACTGAAGCTTTCTTT. Its translation is CASSLLPGRGTEAFF.

V is TRBV5-1 and J is TRBJ2-2; 7 bases are a match to TRBD2. With V trimmed by 2 bases and J by 4 bases, 5 bases remained unmatched. Germline values: CDR1 SGHRS, CDR2 YFSETQ. This CDR3 region has 15 residues. The CDR3 spells CASSFAGAGTGELFF. CDR3 DNA sequence: TGCGCCAGCAGCTTTGCGGGAGCGGGCACCGGGGAGCTGTTTTTT.

The V call is TRBV28, the J call TRBJ2-7; D perhaps matches TRBD1 (5 bases). Looked up from germline, CDR1 is MDHEN and CDR2 is SYDVKM. The V end lost 5 bases, the J end lost 6 bases, and 11 bases lay between the germline ends. This CDR3 region has 12 residues. The CDR3 sequence is CASSVTGVEQYF. Here the CDR3 DNA reads TGTGCCAGCAGTGTCACAGGCGTCGAGCAGTACTTC.

The gene calls are TRBV7-9 and TRBJ1-1; D gene uncertain. Germline CDR1 SEHNR, CDR2 FQNEAQ (reference sequence). Trimming pared 8 bases from V and 5 bases from J, leaving 12 bases between. The CDR3 runs to 12 residues. CDR3 in amino acids: CASSWEGTEAFF. Here the CDR3 DNA reads TGTGCCAGCTCCTGGGAGGGAACTGAAGCTTTCTTT.

The V and J genes are TRBV5-6 and TRBJ2-3, with D tentatively TRBD1 (6 bases). The CDR3 loop spans 15 amino acids. Germline V gene sequence: CDR1 SGHDT, CDR2 YYEEEE. Trimming stripped 1 base from V and 4 bases from J, with 13 bases between. The CDR3 sequence: CASSLSHREPDTQYF. The CDR3 DNA reads TGTGCCAGCAGCTTGTCTCACAGGGAGCCAGATACGCAGTATTTT.

In this sample, this clone turned up once. This sequence joins TRBV5-5 and TRBJ2-7; possibly TRBD2 for D (5 bases). CDR3 length equals 11 residues. V dropped 6 bases and J dropped 5 bases, with 9 bases sitting between them. The germline gives CDR1 SGHKS, CDR2 YYEKEE (reference sequence). CDR3 sequence reads: CASTPGDEQYF. The DNA for the CDR3 is TGTGCCAGCACCCCCGGGGACGAGCAGTACTTC.

This clone occurred once. This rearrangement joins TRBV6-1 to TRBJ1-2; TRBD1 matches at 7 bases. V gave up 6 bases and J gave up 6 bases; unmatched junction bases: 7. This CDR3 spans 13 amino acids. Germline V gives CDR1 MNHNS, CDR2 SASEGT. The CDR3: CASRPGTVDGYTF. DNA of the CDR3: TGTGCCAGCAGGCCGGGGACAGTAGATGGCTACACCTTC.

The chain carries TRBV5-4 and TRBJ2-7; 7 bases line up with TRBD2. V lost 0 bases to trimming and J lost 0 bases; unmatched junction nucleotides: 3. The CDR3 is 15 residues long. Germline CDR1 reads SGHNT; CDR2 reads YYREEE (reference sequence). CDR3 nucleotides: TGTGCCAGCAGCTTGGGCGGGAGTGGCTCCTACGAGCAGTACTTC. Encoded protein: CASSLGGSGSYEQYF.

The chain links TRBV28 to TRBJ1-3; D gene unclear. V was shortened by 3 bases and J by 8 bases, with 11 bases between the two germline ends. Germline V lookup: CDR1 MDHEN, CDR2 SYDVKM. The CDR3 runs to 13 residues. CDR3 nucleotides: TGTGCCAGCAGTTTCTTAGGAGGGCACACCATATATTTT. It specifies CASSFLGGHTIYF.

The chain carries TRBV5-4 and TRBJ1-2; D gene uncertain. V lost 7 bases and J lost 4, with 20 bases in between. Germline loops: CDR1 SGHNT, CDR2 YYREEE (reference sequence). The CDR3 has 15 residues. This CDR3 reads CASHSSREGGYGYTF. In DNA form, the CDR3 reads TGTGCCAGCCATTCTTCCCGGGAGGGCGGCTATGGCTACACCTTC.

The rearrangement joins TRBV27 to TRBJ1-1; the match to TRBD1 covers 7 bases. The CDR3 runs 13 residues. CDR1 and CDR2 (germline): MNHEY, SMNVEV (reference sequence). V lost 6 bases to trimming and J lost 3 bases; unmatched junction nucleotides: 4. The CDR3 DNA sequence: TGTGCCAGCAGCCCGACAGGGTACACTGAAGCTTTCTTT. Translated: CASSPTGYTEAFF.

This clone was detected ten times or more. The chain joins TRBV5-4 to TRBJ2-7; tentatively, D is TRBD2 (6 bases). Trimming removed 0 bases from V and 4 bases from J, with 17 bases in between. This CDR3 region has 16 residues. Looked up from germline, CDR1 is SGHNT and CDR2 is YYREEE (reference sequence). The CDR3 DNA reads as TGTGCCAGCAGCTTGGCCTTCGGAGGGAGAGGATACGAGCAGTACTTC. Its translation: CASSLAFGGRGYEQYF. Together with reference TRBV5-4 and TRBJ2-7, the CDR3 gives the full variable domain: ETGVTQSPTHLIKTRGQQVTLRCSSQSGHNTVSWYQQALGQGPQFIFQYYREEENGRGNFPPRFSGLQFPNYSSELNVNALELDDSALYLCASSLAFGGRGYEQYFGPGTRLTVT.

Note on this clone: A junction boundary mismatches the germline segment, possibly from a read error. The J gene is TRBJ1-2, the V gene TRBV27; no firm D call. This CDR3 is 13 amino acids long. Germline CDR1 and CDR2: MNHEY and SMNVEV (reference sequence). The CDR3 nucleotides read TGTGCCAGCAGTCTTCAAGCTAACTTTGGCTACACCTTC. The encoded protein is CASSLQANFGYTF.

This chain links TRBV30 with TRBJ2-2; perhaps TRBD1 as D (5 bases). Germline V gene lookup returns CDR1 GTSNPN and CDR2 SVGIG (reference sequence). The CDR3 is 15 amino acids. V lost 3 bases, J lost 2 bases, and 13 bases lay in between. The CDR3 loop is CAWSLTEFNTGELFF. The DNA of the CDR3 is TGTGCCTGGAGCCTGACAGAGTTTAACACCGGGGAGCTGTTTTTT.

This clone was counted once. V and J are TRBV5-4 and TRBJ1-4, with D possibly matching TRBD1 (6 bases). V was cut by 4 bases and J by 7 bases, with 14 bases left in between. This CDR3 region has 14 residues. Germline CDR1 and CDR2: SGHNT and YYREEE (reference sequence). The DNA of the CDR3 is TGTGCCAGCAGCCCTGGACAGCGGGGTGAAAAACTGTTTTTT. As protein: CASSPGQRGEKLFF.

V gene TRBV6-5 combines with J gene TRBJ1-2, with D perhaps matching TRBD1 (5 bases). Trimming took 4 bases from V and 6 from J, leaving 12 bases between them. The CDR3 has 13 residues. In germline, CDR1 is MNHEY, CDR2 SVGAGI. Here the CDR3 DNA reads TGTGCCAGCAGTTCCATAGACAGAGATGGCTACACCTTC. Its translation is CASSSIDRDGYTF.

This sequence joins TRBV7-3 and TRBJ2-3; the D gene is possibly TRBD1 (6 bases). Per germline, CDR1 SGHTA and CDR2 FQGTGA. Trimming removed 8 bases from V and 1 base from J, with 19 bases in between. The CDR3 is 16 amino acids. The CDR3 loop is CASAPGTSYRTDTQYF. The CDR3 DNA reads as TGTGCCAGCGCCCCGGGGACATCATACCGCACAGATACGCAGTATTTT.

With respect to this clone: A junction boundary mismatches the germline segment, possibly from a read error. The J gene is TRBJ1-2, the V gene TRBV20-1, with no clear D. The CDR3 loop spans 10 amino acids. CDR1 DFQATT and CDR2 SNEGSKA come from the germline V gene (reference sequence). The CDR3 DNA sequence: TGCAGTGCTAGGGCTACGGGTACCTCCTTC. Amino acid sequence: CSARATGTSF.

In DNA form, the CDR3 reads TGTGCCAGCAGTCCACGACTAGCGGATTACAATGAGCAGTTCTTC. Amino acid sequence: CASSPRLADYNEQFF. V usage is TRBV27 and J usage is TRBJ2-1; 9 bases map to TRBD2. Per the germline V gene, CDR1 is MNHEY and CDR2 is SMNVEV (reference sequence). J lost 4 bases, V lost 5 bases, and 6 bases had no gene match. The CDR3 is 15 amino acids.

The chain recombines TRBV6-4 with TRBJ2-2; 9 bases fit TRBD2. This CDR3 is 18 amino acids long. Germline lookup yields CDR1 MRHNA and CDR2 SNTAGT. V gave up 3 bases and J gave up 4 bases; unmatched junction bases: 12. The CDR3 region has the DNA TGTGCCAGCAGTGAAGGATTCGGCGGGAGGGCCGGCACCGGGGAGCTGTTTTTT. Protein: CASSEGFGGRAGTGELFF.

V gene TRBV13 combines with J gene TRBJ2-2, with no clear D. The CDR3 loop spans 12 amino acids. Germline assignment: CDR1 PRHDT and CDR2 FYEKMQ (reference sequence). The V end lost 3 bases, the J end lost 6 bases, and 5 bases lay between the germline ends. In DNA form, the CDR3 reads TGTGCCAGCAGCTTCTTCCCCGGGGAGCTGTTTTTT. Amino acids: CASSFFPGELFF.

This rearrangement joins TRBV15 to TRBJ2-1; the match to TRBD2 covers 11 bases. The CDR3 consists of 17 residues. Germline V gene data show CDR1 as LNHNV and CDR2 as YYDKDF (reference sequence). The trim removed 4 bases at V and 3 bases at J, leaving 8 bases unmatched. CDR3 loop: CATSNPTGTSGYNEQFF. DNA of the CDR3: TGTGCCACCAGCAACCCGACCGGGACTAGCGGCTACAATGAGCAGTTCTTC.

This chain links TRBV27 with TRBJ2-7; D perhaps matches TRBD2 (5 bases). Trimming removed 1 base at V and 4 bases at J, with 14 bases between. Looked up from germline, CDR1 is MNHEY and CDR2 is SMNVEV (reference sequence). This CDR3 contains 15 residues. CDR3 protein: CASSLYSSRVYEQYF. In DNA, the CDR3 is TGTGCCAGCAGTTTATATTCTAGCCGCGTTTACGAGCAGTACTTC.

The J gene is TRBJ2-7, the V gene TRBV18; the match to TRBD2 covers 10 bases. CDR3 length: 15 amino acids. Trimming removed 1 base from V and 5 bases from J; junction bases left unmatched: 5. CDR1 KGHSH and CDR2 LQKENI come from the germline V gene. The CDR3, as DNA: TGTGCCAGCTCACCACGGGCTAGCGGGAGCCACGAGCAGTACTTC. As protein: CASSPRASGSHEQYF.

V gene TRBV19 combines with J gene TRBJ2-2, with 8 bases identical to TRBD1. CDR1 is LNHDA and CDR2 is SQIVND in the germline V gene (reference sequence). V was pared by 5 bases and J by 5 bases, with 7 bases of the junction left unmatched. The length of the CDR3 is 15 residues. The CDR3 protein is CASSQRDRLTGELFF. The CDR3 DNA reads as TGTGCCAGTAGTCAAAGGGACAGGCTGACCGGGGAGCTGTTTTTT.

The gene calls are TRBV11-1 and TRBJ1-1; D uncertain. The CDR3 runs 16 residues. V lost 5 bases and J lost 0, with 16 bases in between. In germline, CDR1 is SGHAT, CDR2 FQDESV (reference sequence). Here the CDR3 DNA reads TGTGCCAGCAGCCGACTCCGGGGTAGTATGAACACTGAAGCTTTCTTT. Translated: CASSRLRGSMNTEAFF.

This chain links TRBV6-5 with TRBJ1-1; maybe TRBD1 (5 bases). The CDR3 spans 14 residues. Germline CDR1 is MNHEY and CDR2 is SVGAGI. Trimming stripped 5 bases from V and 5 bases from J, with 15 bases between. CDR3 coding DNA: TGTGCCAGCAGTAACCAGGTGGGGGGGACTGAAGCTTTCTTT. Its protein is CASSNQVGGTEAFF.

This clone appeared a single time. CDR3 region: CASSRHPDGTYEQYF. The CDR3 nucleotides read TGTGCCAGCAGTCGACACCCCGACGGAACCTACGAGCAGTACTTC. The rearrangement joins TRBV7-9 to TRBJ2-7, with D uncertain. Deletions cut 6 bases from V and 2 bases from J, with 17 bases between. Germline V CDR1 and CDR2: SEHNR, FQNEAQ (reference sequence). The CDR3 covers 15 residues.

V and J are TRBV5-1 and TRBJ2-3; 13 bases agree with TRBD2. Germline V gene lookup returns CDR1 SGHRS and CDR2 YFSETQ. The V and J ends lost 4 bases and 7 bases, in that order; junction bases with no gene match: 6. CDR3 length equals 15 residues. The CDR3 protein is CASSRTSGSPNTQYF. The CDR3 DNA reads as TGCGCCAGCAGCCGGACTAGCGGGAGTCCAAATACGCAGTATTTT.

The DNA for the CDR3 is TGTGCCAGCTCTCGAGACAGGGGAAAGAATGAGCAGTTCTTC. It codes for CASSRDRGKNEQFF. The rearrangement links TRBV18 to TRBJ2-1; 8 bases align to TRBD1. Germline V CDR1 and CDR2: KGHSH, LQKENI. The CDR3 totals 14 residues. Trimming took 6 bases from V and 7 from J; bases not matched to a gene: 8.